Presented here are 20 T cell receptor beta chains from one specimen sequenced in a study of read filtering for tumor transcriptome and immune sequencing. The library was built from 400 to 500 ng RNA with molecular barcoded adaptors for alpha/delta and beta/gamma chains. TCRdb ran MiXCR on the reads and lists one entry per CDR3 protein. The table has about 62,000 distinct CDR3 sequences, about 19% seen once. The specimen was a population of CD138-negative cells sorted from bone marrow. These receptors all stem from a donor at least 40 years old with multiple myeloma.

This clonotype was seen ten or more times. The genes are TRBV2 and TRBJ2-2; a possible D gene is TRBD1 (5 bases). This CDR3 spans 16 amino acids. V lost 3 bases, J lost 4 bases, and 15 bases lay in between. The V gene's germline CDR1 is SNHLY and CDR2 FYNNEI. In DNA, the CDR3 is TGTGCCAGCAGTGATAAGGACAAGAAGGCCACCGGGGAGCTGTTTTTT. Residues: CASSDKDKKATGELFF.

By sample share, this clonotype is medium-sized. The rearrangement joins TRBV5-4 to TRBJ2-1, with 9 bases aligning to TRBD2. Germline V gene lookup returns CDR1 SGHNT and CDR2 YYREEE (reference sequence). The CDR3 length is 15 residues. With 4 bases clipped from V and 3 bases from J, the junction kept 5 bases outside the gene matches. This CDR3 is CASSGGGALYNEQFF. CDR3 bases: TGTGCCAGCAGCGGCGGGGGGGCCCTCTACAATGAGCAGTTCTTC.

This clonotype was detected many times. V usage is TRBV25-1 and J usage is TRBJ2-5; D may be TRBD1 (5 bases). V lost 3 bases, J lost 5 bases, and 10 bases lay in between. Germline V gene data show CDR1 as MGHDK and CDR2 as SYGVNS. This CDR3 region has 13 residues. The CDR3 sequence: CASSEAGMETQYF. In nucleotides, the CDR3 is TGTGCCAGCAGTGAGGCAGGGATGGAGACCCAGTACTTC.

This clonotype was observed a handful of times. The rearrangement uses TRBV29-1 and TRBJ1-1; 8 nucleotides agree with TRBD1. V was pared by 4 bases and J by 0 bases, with 1 base of the junction left unmatched. CDR3 length equals 13 residues. CDR1 SQVTM and CDR2 ANQGSEA come from the germline V gene. The chain's CDR3 is CSVVRGLNTEAFF. The CDR3, as DNA: TGCAGCGTTGTCAGGGGGCTGAACACTGAAGCTTTCTTT.

The sample holds many counts of this clonotype. The V gene is TRBV12-3 or TRBV12-4, the J gene TRBJ2-2, with D uncertain. V lost 5 bases, J lost 5 bases, and 9 bases lay in between. The CDR3 is 13 residues long. The CDR3 DNA follows: TGTGCCAGCAGTCCCGGTCGGACCGGGGAGCTGTTTTTT. It specifies CASSPGRTGELFF.

This clonotype came up many times. This chain joins TRBV11-2 and TRBJ2-7; D unclear. The CDR3 runs to 14 residues. V lost 2 bases to trimming and J lost 1 base, with 9 bases between them. Germline CDR1 is SGHAT and CDR2 is FQNNGV. The CDR3 region is CASSLFYSSYEQYF. CDR3 nucleotide sequence: TGTGCCAGCAGCTTATTTTACTCTTCCTACGAGCAGTACTTC.

Here the CDR3 reads CASWGPTLHTDTQYF. In nucleotides, the CDR3 is TGTGCCAGCTGGGGTCCTACCCTACACACAGATACGCAGTATTTT. This chain links TRBV28 with TRBJ2-3; no clear D gene. This CDR3 has 15 amino acids. CDR1 and CDR2 from the germline V gene are MDHEN and SYDVKM. V lost 8 bases to trimming and J lost 2 bases, with 17 bases between them.

In this sample, this clonotype turned up many times. The V and J genes are TRBV5-6 and TRBJ2-1, with a tentative D call TRBD2 (5 bases). CDR1 SGHDT and CDR2 YYEEEE come from the germline V gene. CDR3 length equals 14 residues. V was shortened by 2 bases and J by 9 bases, with 15 bases between the two germline ends. The DNA for the CDR3 is TGTGCCAGCAGCTTCGAACACGGGGTCTCTGAGCAGTTCTTC. This sequence encodes CASSFEHGVSEQFF.

This clonotype came up a few times. The V gene is TRBV5-5, the J gene TRBJ1-3, with D unclear. Germline loops: CDR1 SGHKS, CDR2 YYEKEE (reference sequence). V gave up 0 bases and J gave up 7 bases, with 11 bases separating them. The CDR3 runs to 14 residues. The CDR3 sequence: CASSLATRPNTIYF. The CDR3, as DNA: TGTGCCAGCAGCTTGGCGACCCGGCCGAACACCATATATTTT.

The table lists this clonotype with many counts. The chain recombines TRBV5-4 with TRBJ2-3; no firm D call. The ends were cut back, 0 bases at V and 2 bases at J, with 10 bases in the middle. Germline values: CDR1 SGHNT, CDR2 YYREEE (reference sequence). The CDR3 runs to 15 residues. The CDR3 region has the DNA TGTGCCAGCAGCTTGGGCGGAGACATCACAGATACGCAGTATTTT. This codes for CASSLGGDITDTQYF.

J is TRBJ2-7 and V is TRBV6-5, with D maybe TRBD2 (6 bases). Trimming took off 2 bases at V and 7 bases at J, with 15 bases between the two ends. Looked up from germline, CDR1 is MNHEY and CDR2 is SVGAGI. The length of the CDR3 is 14 residues. Here the CDR3 reads CASSYGGTAREQYF. DNA for the CDR3: TGTGCCAGCAGTTACGGCGGGACGGCTAGGGAGCAGTACTTC.

In this sample, this clonotype turned up many times. The V call is TRBV11-2, the J call TRBJ2-7, with 10 bases fitting TRBD1. Germline CDR1 and CDR2: SGHAT and FQNNGV. V shed 1 base and J 3 bases; nucleotides not matched to a gene: 3. The CDR3 contains 15 residues. The CDR3 loop is CASSLGDRGLYEQYF. The CDR3, as DNA: TGTGCCAGCAGCTTAGGGGACAGGGGTCTCTACGAGCAGTACTTC.

This clonotype occurred many times. V and J are TRBV13 and TRBJ1-6; TRBD1 aligns across 9 bases. Germline loops: CDR1 PRHDT, CDR2 FYEKMQ (reference sequence). CDR3 size: 13 residues. V dropped 3 bases and J dropped 9; count of bases not matched to a gene: 0. The CDR3 spells CASSLGQGSPLHF. As DNA, the CDR3 is TGTGCCAGCAGCTTGGGACAGGGTTCACCCCTCCACTTT.

Regarding this clonotype: A much larger clone lies one base from this, so it may be a read error. V and J are TRBV28 and TRBJ2-3; 8 nucleotides align to TRBD2. Germline-derived CDR1 and CDR2 are MDHEN and SYDVKM. This CDR3 comprises 17 residues. The ends lost 4 bases at V and 4 bases at J; junction bases unmatched: 13. This chain's CDR3 is CASSSSGSEGGADTQYF. CDR3 in DNA: TGTGCCAGCAGTTCGAGCGGGAGTGAGGGAGGCGCAGATACGCAGTATTTT. The entire variable domain, with the rest obtained from reference TRBV28 and TRBJ2-3, is as follows: DVKVTQSSRYLVKRTGEKVFLECVQDMDHENMFWYRQDPGLGLRLIYFSYDVKMKEKGDIPEGYSVSREKKERFSLILESASTNQTSMYLCASSSSGSEGGADTQYFGPGTRLTVL.

Many counts were recorded for this clonotype. The chain links TRBV6-5 to TRBJ2-1, with TRBD2 matching over 8 bases. The V segment lost 2 bases and the J segment 8 bases; nucleotides outside the gene matches: 8. Looked up from germline, CDR1 is MNHEY and CDR2 is SVGAGI. The CDR3 contains 15 residues. CDR3 coding DNA: TGTGCCAGCAGTTACGCGAGCGGGAGTGAATATGAGCAGTTCTTC. It is translated as CASSYASGSEYEQFF.

This clonotype has only a few counts. The rearrangement uses TRBV2 and TRBJ1-5; 7 nucleotides align to TRBD1. This CDR3 has 15 amino acids. Germline V gene data show CDR1 as SNHLY and CDR2 as FYNNEI. V lost 8 bases and J lost 1; bases outside the gene matches: 8. CDR3 coding DNA: TGTGCCAGCGGTCGACAGGGACCAAGCAATCAGCCCCAGCATTTT. This codes for CASGRQGPSNQPQHF. Full variable domain (outside the CDR3, taken from reference TRBV2 and TRBJ1-5): EPEVTQTPSHQVTQMGQEVILRCVPISNHLYFYWYRQILGQKVEFLVSFYNNEISEKSEIFDDQFSVERPDGSNFTLKIRSTKLEDSAMYFCASGRQGPSNQPQHFGDGTRLSIL.

The CDR3 region has the DNA TGTGCCAGCAGTCGGGACAGGGGGCCCTACGAGCAGTACTTC. It encodes CASSRDRGPYEQYF. The chain has TRBV4-2 and TRBJ2-7; TRBD1 agrees at 12 bases. The germline V gene has CDR1 LGHNA and CDR2 YNFKEQ. After removal of 6 bases from V and 2 bases from J, the junction contained 2 bases not matched to a gene. The length of the CDR3 is 14 residues.

This clonotype appeared many times. The CDR3 does not end in the conserved phenylalanine or tryptophan, so this is likely a read error. V is TRBV2 and J is TRBJ2-1; TRBD2 is a possible D gene (5 bases). This CDR3 has 14 amino acids. V was cut by 1 base and J by 7 bases, with 11 bases left in between. Germline V lookup: CDR1 SNHLY, CDR2 FYNNEI. This CDR3 is CASSEGTGSNEQFL. The CDR3 DNA reads TGTGCCAGCAGTGAAGGGACGGGGAGTAATGAGCAGTTCCTC.

At least ten counts were recorded for this clonotype. This chain connects TRBV19 to TRBJ2-7; D might be TRBD2 (7 bases). There are 15 residues in the CDR3. Trimming removed 4 bases from V and 4 bases from J, with 17 bases in between. Germline assignment: CDR1 LNHDA and CDR2 SQIVND (reference sequence). Here the CDR3 DNA reads TGTGCCAGTAGTACCCCTGGACTAGGGGGTTACGAGCAGTACTTC. Its translation: CASSTPGLGGYEQYF.

This clonotype has a count of ten or more. The gene calls are TRBV28 and TRBJ2-7; 8 nucleotides match TRBD1. Germline V gene lookup returns CDR1 MDHEN and CDR2 SYDVKM. Trimming removed 5 bases from V and 7 bases from J; junction bases left unmatched: 10. CDR3 size: 14 residues. CDR3 in DNA: TGTGCCAGCAGTCCCTATCGGACAGGGCAAGAGCAGTACTTC. The encoded protein is CASSPYRTGQEQYF.